The rows below give T cell receptor beta chains drawn from one sample of a study of regulatory dendritic cells for organ transplantation. Produced via immunoSEQ multiplex PCR; TCRdb's table is partial and in-frame only. The sample lists fewer than 40,000 clones; about 90% were seen once. Sequencing was performed on naive CD8+ T cells from blood. Source of these receptors: a human donor in good health. Each CDR3 is given with its conserved first and last residue. The D gene is left open where the match is weak. Clone size is not always given. Where it is, it says once, few, many or a class for expanded clones.

>.|once|TRBV7-9|TRBJ2-5
TGTGCCAGCAGCTTAGTCATTGACAGGTGGGAGACCCAGTACTTC
CASSLVIDRWETQYF
>.|.|TRBV7-9|TRBJ2-1
TGTGCCAGCAGCGTCCCGGATCGGGGTAATGAGCAGTTCTTC
CASSVPDRGNEQFF
>TRBD1|.|TRBV5-4|TRBJ1-1
TGTGCCAGCAGCTTCGACAGGGGGTTCACTGAAGCTTTCTTT
CASSFDRGFTEAFF
>TRBD2|.|TRBV19|TRBJ2-3
TGTGCCAGTAGGACCGGGACTAGAAGCACAGATACGCAGTATTTT
CASRTGTRSTDTQYF
>.|.|TRBV4-3|TRBJ2-3
TGCGCCAGCAGCCAAGTAGGGCAGGTATTCACAGATACGCAGTATTTT
CASSQVGQVFTDTQYF
>.|.|TRBV28|TRBJ2-7
TGTGCCAGCACCGAAGGCAGCTACGAGCAGTACTTC
CASTEGSYEQYF
>.|.|TRBV14|TRBJ2-3
TGTGCCAGCAGCCAGAGAGGGATCACAGATACGCAGTATTTT
CASSQRGITDTQYF
>.|.|TRBV7-8|TRBJ1-5
TGTGCCAGCACCATACTCGGAGGAGAACAGCCCCAGCATTTT
CASTILGGEQPQHF
>.|.|TRBV28|TRBJ2-5
TGTGCCAGCACAATGGACCAACAAGAGACCCAGTACTTC
CASTMDQQETQYF
>.|.|TRBV27|TRBJ2-1
TGTGCCAGCAGTTTAGTGCCCTCGGGCAATGAGCAGTTCTTC
CASSLVPSGNEQFF
>.|.|TRBV27|TRBJ1-5
TGTGCCAGCAGTTTAATCGGTGAGCCCCAGCATTTT
CASSLIGEPQHF
>TRBD2|.|TRBV9|TRBJ2-1
TGTGCCAGCAGCTATTCGGGACTAAATTACAATGAGCAGTTCTTC
CASSYSGLNYNEQFF
>.|.|TRBV2|TRBJ1-2
TGTGCCAGCAGTGAGGGGGCGAGCAATGGCTACACCTTC
CASSEGASNGYTF
>.|.|TRBV13|TRBJ2-3
TGTGCCAGCAGCTTTAGCGAGAGCACAGATACGCAGTATTTT
CASSFSESTDTQYF
>TRBD2|.|TRBV4-2|TRBJ2-7
TGTGCCAGCAGCCAAGGACTAGCGGGGCCCTACGAGCAGTACTTC
CASSQGLAGPYEQYF
>.|.|TRBV2|TRBJ1-1
TGTGCCAGCACCCCGGACTTGAACACTGAAGCTTTCTTT
CASTPDLNTEAFF
>.|.|TRBV19|TRBJ1-1
TGTGCCAGTAGTATGTTTGAGTTTGGCTACCCGGCTACTGAAGCTTTCTTT
CASSMFEFGYPATEAFF
>.|.|TRBV5-8|TRBJ1-2
TGTGCCAGCAGTCATTACTTCCGAGAGGGTGAATTCTATGGCTACACCTTC
CASSHYFREGEFYGYTF
>.|.|TRBV27|TRBJ2-2
TGTGCCAGCAAGCACTCCACCGGGGAGCTGTTTTTT
CASKHSTGELFF
>TRBD2|.|TRBV30|TRBJ2-5
TGTGCCTGGGAACTAGCGGGGACAGAGACCCAGTACTTC
CAWELAGTETQYF
>.|.|TRBV27|TRBJ2-5
TGTGCCAGCAGTCAGGACCAAGAGACCCAGTACTTC
CASSQDQETQYF
>.|.|TRBV5-8|TRBJ2-1
TGTGCCAGCAGCTTGAGGAGTTCATCCTACAATGAGCAGTTCTTC
CASSLRSSSYNEQFF
>.|.|TRBV4-1|TRBJ1-1
TGCGCCAGCACCTACGAACCGGGTAGGGCTGAAGCTTTCTTT
CASTYEPGRAEAFF
>TRBD2|.|TRBV2|TRBJ2-1
TGTGCCAGCGTTAGCGGGGATACCTTCTTC
CASVSGDTFF
>.|.|TRBV6-1|TRBJ1-5
TGTGCCAGCTACGATTGGGACCGATATCAGCCCCAGCATTTT
CASYDWDRYQPQHF
>.|once|TRBV6-5|TRBJ1-4
TGTGCCAGCAGTTACGAACCGCAGGGTGGTGAAAAACTGTTTTTT
CASSYEPQGGEKLFF
>TRBD1|.|TRBV9|TRBJ2-7
TGTGCCAGCAGCGTAGGCTGGGCCAGGGGGCCCTACGAGCAGTACTTC
CASSVGWARGPYEQYF
>.|.|TRBV9|TRBJ1-1
TGTGCCAGCAGCGTAGCTTTAGGGACGAACACTGAAGCTTTCTTT
CASSVALGTNTEAFF